These 29 T cell receptor beta chains came from one sample sequenced in a study of T-cell reconstitution after alpha-beta-depleted transplantation in children. As it was prepared, the TCRbeta library received unique molecular identifiers. TCRdb re-analysed the PCR reads in MiXCR, keeping a single row per CDR3 protein. The table shows about 230,000 distinct CDR3 sequences, with 7.5% to 10% occurring only once. The specimen was PBMCs from the stem cell graft donor, collected from the stem cell graft. These receptors were obtained from a human donor who donated a stem cell graft to a child with SCID.

This clonotype was seen ten or more times. V usage is TRBV2 and J usage is TRBJ1-6, with TRBD1 as a possible D gene (5 bases). CDR1 is SNHLY and CDR2 is FYNNEI in the germline V gene. Trimming shortened V by 6 bases and J by 6 bases, and 18 bases separated the two germline ends. The CDR3 has 16 residues. CDR3 sequence: CASRTGTLRGNSPLHF. The CDR3, as DNA: TGTGCCAGCAGAACCGGGACCCTTAGGGGTAATTCACCCCTCCACTTT.

This clonotype showed up many times. This chain joins TRBV10-1 and TRBJ2-7; 11 positions match TRBD1. V was clipped by 10 bases and J by 4 bases; unmatched bases: 21. Germline CDR1 and CDR2: WNHNN and SYGVQD (reference sequence). The CDR3 extends over 18 amino acids. The CDR3 protein is CATPRQQYNRDRGYEQYF. The CDR3 coding sequence is TGCGCCACTCCAAGGCAGCAATACAACCGGGACAGGGGGTACGAGCAGTACTTC.

The J gene is TRBJ2-2, the V gene TRBV7-6; 7 bases line up with TRBD2. The trim removed 3 bases at V and 7 bases at J, leaving 5 bases unmatched. CDR1 and CDR2 from the germline V gene are SGHVS and FNYEAQ. The CDR3 sequence is 14 residues long. The CDR3 nucleotides are TGTGCCAGCAGCTTCGAACGGACTAGCGGGGAGCTGTTTTTT. It encodes CASSFERTSGELFF.

This clonotype has ten or more counts. V is TRBV6-5 and J is TRBJ1-5; 7 bases are shared with TRBD1. The length of the CDR3 is 17 residues. V gave up 5 bases and J gave up 0 bases; unmatched junction bases: 10. The germline V gene encodes CDR1 MNHEY and CDR2 SVGAGI. The DNA for the CDR3 is TGTGCCAGCAGTCGGACAGGTTTGGGCTATAGCAATCAGCCCCAGCATTTT. The encoded protein is CASSRTGLGYSNQPQHF.

This clonotype showed up many times. This chain joins TRBV20-1 and TRBJ2-1, with 12 bases that match TRBD1. The CDR3 loop spans 14 amino acids. Per the germline V gene, CDR1 is DFQATT and CDR2 is SNEGSKA (reference sequence). With V trimmed by 6 bases and J by 8 bases, 8 bases remained unmatched. The DNA of the CDR3 is TGCAGTGCACCGGGACAGGGGGCCTGGGATGAGCAGTTCTTC. Protein: CSAPGQGAWDEQFF.

This clonotype was counted at least ten times. The chain has TRBV20-1 and TRBJ1-6; D is unclear. V lost 0 bases and J lost 3, with 18 bases in between. Per germline, CDR1 DFQATT and CDR2 SNEGSKA (reference sequence). There are 18 residues in the CDR3. In DNA, the CDR3 is TGCAGTGCTAGAGATCTAAACAGCCTTAGTCTCTATAATTCACCCCTCCACTTT. It codes for CSARDLNSLSLYNSPLHF.

Ten or more counts support this clonotype. The chain has TRBV20-1 and TRBJ1-2, with D tentatively TRBD1 (6 bases). V was shortened by 3 bases and J by 0 bases, with 11 bases between the two germline ends. CDR3 length: 14 residues. Germline assignment: CDR1 DFQATT and CDR2 SNEGSKA (reference sequence). In nucleotides, the CDR3 is TGCAGTGCTAGGCGAGGGGGAACTAACTATGGCTACACCTTC. This sequence encodes CSARRGGTNYGYTF.

This clonotype was seen repeatedly, ten times or more. V usage is TRBV20-1 and J usage is TRBJ1-6; TRBD1 aligns across 7 bases. Trimming took 6 bases from V and 6 from J; bases not matched to a gene: 8. CDR3 length: 14 residues. Looked up from germline, CDR1 is DFQATT and CDR2 is SNEGSKA (reference sequence). The CDR3 DNA follows: TGCAGTGCGAGCGGACAGGTCGGTAATTCACCCCTCCACTTT. Its translation is CSASGQVGNSPLHF.

This clonotype was detected many times. J is TRBJ2-2 and V is TRBV27; the match to TRBD2 covers 7 bases. J lost 2 bases, V lost 2 bases, and 2 bases had no gene match. The CDR3 runs 15 residues. Germline CDR1 and CDR2: MNHEY and SMNVEV (reference sequence). The CDR3 region has the DNA TGTGCCAGCAGTTTACTAGCGGTAAACACCGGGGAGCTGTTTTTT. It encodes CASSLLAVNTGELFF.

This clonotype was detected ten times or more. This rearrangement joins TRBV5-1 to TRBJ1-2, with D perhaps matching TRBD1 (6 bases). CDR1 SGHRS and CDR2 YFSETQ come from the germline V gene. The CDR3 runs 13 residues. Trimming left V 0 bases short and J 8 bases short, with 11 bases between. CDR3 residues: CASSLGTGPGYTF. DNA of the CDR3: TGCGCCAGCAGCTTGGGCACAGGGCCCGGCTACACCTTC. Full variable domain (outside the CDR3, taken from reference TRBV5-1 and TRBJ1-2): KAGVTQTPRYLIKTRGQQVTLSCSPISGHRSVSWYQQTPGQGLQFLFEYFSETQRNKGNFPGRFSGRQFSNSRSEMNVSTLELGDSALYLCASSLGTGPGYTFGSGTRLTVV.

This clonotype was observed many times. This rearrangement joins TRBV20-1 to TRBJ2-1, with D possibly being TRBD2 (6 bases). Trimming pared 7 bases from V and 5 bases from J, leaving 12 bases between. Germline CDR1 and CDR2: DFQATT and SNEGSKA (reference sequence). The CDR3 is 12 residues long. CDR3 DNA sequence: TGCAGTGTCCGGGAGCCCCACAATGAGCAGTTCTTC. It yields the protein CSVREPHNEQFF.

The chain links TRBV20-1 to TRBJ2-3, with D possibly being TRBD2 (6 bases). Trimming pared 6 bases from V and 0 bases from J, leaving 10 bases between. CDR1 DFQATT and CDR2 SNEGSKA come from the germline V gene (reference sequence). The length of the CDR3 is 13 residues. The CDR3 sequence is CSAPSESTDTQYF. CDR3 sequence (DNA): TGCAGTGCCCCTAGCGAAAGCACAGATACGCAGTATTTT.

This clonotype was seen at least ten times. The chain combines TRBV7-2 with TRBJ1-1; the D is unclear. The CDR3 length is 13 residues. The V gene's germline CDR1 is SGHTA and CDR2 FQGNSA. The ends were cut back, 1 base at V and 1 base at J, with 4 bases in the middle. The CDR3 spells CASSLEKNTEAFF. CDR3 DNA: TGTGCCAGCAGCTTAGAAAAGAACACTGAAGCTTTCTTT.

The rearrangement uses TRBV20-1 and TRBJ1-1; 7 positions match TRBD1. The CDR3 consists of 13 residues. With V trimmed by 6 bases and J by 1 base, 5 bases remained unmatched. Germline V gene lookup returns CDR1 DFQATT and CDR2 SNEGSKA (reference sequence). CDR3 coding DNA: TGCAGTGCGCGCTGGACAGGGAACACTGAAGCTTTCTTT. This translates into CSARWTGNTEAFF.

This clonotype has ten or more counts. This chain links TRBV20-1 with TRBJ1-1; 7 bases align to TRBD1. The CDR3 spans 15 residues. CDR1 and CDR2 from the germline V gene are DFQATT and SNEGSKA (reference sequence). The ends lost 5 bases at V and 2 bases at J; junction bases unmatched: 11. The CDR3 region has the DNA TGCAGTGCTGAGGACAGGCGGAATCTAAACACTGAAGCTTTCTTT. Protein sequence: CSAEDRRNLNTEAFF.

In this sample, this clonotype turned up many times. The chain is built from TRBV12-3 or TRBV12-4 and TRBJ2-1; 8 bases are shared with TRBD1. The CDR3 is 15 amino acids. Trimming cost V 6 bases and J 5 bases; bases outside gene matches: 9. Here the CDR3 DNA reads TGTGCCAGCAGCTCGGACAGGGTATTAAACAATGAGCAGTTCTTC. This translates into CASSSDRVLNNEQFF.

This clonotype was seen many times. The V and J genes are TRBV7-2 and TRBJ1-3; D is unclear. Trimming took off 5 bases at V and 4 bases at J, with 9 bases between the two ends. The germline V gene encodes CDR1 SGHTA and CDR2 FQGNSA. This CDR3 has 13 amino acids. The DNA for the CDR3 is TGTGCCAGCAGCCTCCGTCAGGGAAACACCATATATTTT. Amino acid sequence: CASSLRQGNTIYF.

This clonotype was detected ten times or more. The V gene is TRBV20-1, the J gene TRBJ1-2; D remains unclear. This CDR3 region has 13 residues. The V end lost 5 bases, the J end lost 0 bases, and 10 bases lay between the germline ends. The germline V gene has CDR1 DFQATT and CDR2 SNEGSKA (reference sequence). The CDR3 DNA reads TGCAGTGCTCCCCGGATAGCTAACTATGGCTACACCTTC. This sequence encodes CSAPRIANYGYTF.

The chain recombines TRBV5-1 with TRBJ2-3; TRBD1 aligns across 7 bases. V lost 0 bases, J lost 6 bases, and 4 bases stayed unmatched. Germline values: CDR1 SGHRS, CDR2 YFSETQ. CDR3 length: 14 residues. This CDR3 is CASSLGTGVDTQYF. Here the CDR3 DNA reads TGCGCCAGCAGCTTGGGCACAGGGGTGGATACGCAGTATTTT.

Points on this clonotype: A much larger clone lies a single base off, so this may be a read error. The CDR3 spells CATSAGQGSNQPRHF. The CDR3 DNA reads as TGTGCCACCAGCGCTGGACAGGGATCGAATCAGCCCCGGCATTTT. J is TRBJ1-5 and V is TRBV15; 8 bases are shared with TRBD1. The length of the CDR3 is 15 residues. Per germline, CDR1 LNHNV and CDR2 YYDKDF (reference sequence).

This clonotype was detected ten times or more. The chain carries TRBV7-2 and TRBJ2-3, with D perhaps TRBD2 (7 bases). CDR1 and CDR2 (germline): SGHTA, FQGNSA. The CDR3 length is 15 residues. The V end lost 1 base, the J end lost 5 bases, and 13 bases lay between the germline ends. CDR3 in DNA: TGTGCCAGCAGCTTAGACGGGGGGCAGGGAGATACGCAGTATTTT. Protein product: CASSLDGGQGDTQYF. Combining the CDR3 with reference TRBV7-2 and TRBJ2-3 gives the whole variable domain GAGVSQSPSNKVTEKGKDVELRCDPISGHTALYWYRQSLGQGLEFLIYFQGNSAPDKSGLPSDRFSAERTGGSVSTLTIQRTQQEDSAVYLCASSLDGGQGDTQYFGPGTRLTVL.

This clonotype was seen at least ten times. The conserved closing phenylalanine or tryptophan is absent in this CDR3, likely reflecting a read error. This chain joins TRBV12-3 or TRBV12-4 and TRBJ2-7, with a possible D match to TRBD2 (6 bases). V was clipped by 6 bases and J by 4 bases, with 10 bases between them. This CDR3 spans 12 amino acids. CDR3 loop: CASSPGLYEQYL. As DNA, the CDR3 is TGTGCCAGCAGCCCGGGACTTTACGAGCAGTACCTC.

This clonotype was detected ten times or more. This rearrangement joins TRBV2 to TRBJ2-7; TRBD1 agrees at 9 bases. The CDR3 loop spans 12 amino acids. CDR1 and CDR2 (germline): SNHLY, FYNNEI. CDR3 in amino acids: CGTRDRAYEQYF. CDR3 coding DNA: TGTGGGACCCGGGACAGGGCCTACGAGCAGTACTTC.

This clonotype occurred many times. V usage is TRBV20-1 and J usage is TRBJ2-4, with unresolved D. The germline V gene has CDR1 DFQATT and CDR2 SNEGSKA (reference sequence). Trimming removed 3 bases from V and 1 base from J, with 10 bases in between. The CDR3 length is 14 residues. Here the CDR3 DNA reads TGCAGTGCTAGGCTCCCGGCGGCCAAAAACATTCAGTACTTC. Its translation is CSARLPAAKNIQYF.

This clonotype has ten or more counts. The chain links TRBV6-5 to TRBJ1-2; maybe TRBD1 (5 bases). Germline lookup yields CDR1 MNHEY and CDR2 SVGAGI. This CDR3 is 16 amino acids long. The V end lost 2 bases, the J end lost 6 bases, and 19 bases lay between the germline ends. CDR3 DNA sequence: TGTGCCAGCAGTTACGGCCCAGGGTCTCCTATGGATGGCTACACCTTC. This sequence encodes CASSYGPGSPMDGYTF.

This clonotype was counted ten times or more. V gene TRBV4-3 combines with J gene TRBJ1-2; D perhaps matches TRBD1 (5 bases). This CDR3 is 15 amino acids long. Germline V gene sequence: CDR1 LGHNA, CDR2 YSLEER. V lost 4 bases and J 2 bases, leaving 14 bases between the germline ends. CDR3 amino acids: CASSLNRIANYGYTF. Here the CDR3 DNA reads TGCGCCAGCAGCCTAAACAGGATAGCGAACTATGGCTACACCTTC.

This clonotype occurred a few times. The genes are TRBV6-2 or TRBV6-3 and TRBJ1-3; D gene uncertain. Trimming left V 3 bases short and J 2 bases short, with 14 bases between. The germline CDR1 and CDR2 sequences are MNHEY and SVGEGT. The CDR3 has 16 amino acids. The CDR3, as DNA: TGTGCCAGCAGTTATGCCGGGCCCGCTACTGGAAACACCATATATTTT. Protein: CASSYAGPATGNTIYF.

This clonotype showed up many times. This rearrangement joins TRBV20-1 to TRBJ2-2, with 7 nucleotides matching TRBD2. The CDR3 loop spans 16 amino acids. CDR1 and CDR2 (germline): DFQATT, SNEGSKA (reference sequence). Losses at the gene ends were 0 bases for V and 6 bases for J; bases not matched to a gene: 10. The CDR3 reads CSARDLASGEAGELFF. The CDR3 DNA follows: TGCAGTGCTAGAGATCTAGCAAGCGGGGAGGCCGGGGAGCTGTTTTTT.

This clonotype was seen many times. This chain joins TRBV12-3 or TRBV12-4 and TRBJ2-2, with 7 bases matching TRBD1. This CDR3 has 16 residues. V lost 5 bases and J lost 2; bases outside the gene matches: 8. CDR3 coding DNA: TGTGCCAGCAGTCCTCCACAGGGGTTTAACACCGGGGAGCTGTTTTTT. As protein: CASSPPQGFNTGELFF.